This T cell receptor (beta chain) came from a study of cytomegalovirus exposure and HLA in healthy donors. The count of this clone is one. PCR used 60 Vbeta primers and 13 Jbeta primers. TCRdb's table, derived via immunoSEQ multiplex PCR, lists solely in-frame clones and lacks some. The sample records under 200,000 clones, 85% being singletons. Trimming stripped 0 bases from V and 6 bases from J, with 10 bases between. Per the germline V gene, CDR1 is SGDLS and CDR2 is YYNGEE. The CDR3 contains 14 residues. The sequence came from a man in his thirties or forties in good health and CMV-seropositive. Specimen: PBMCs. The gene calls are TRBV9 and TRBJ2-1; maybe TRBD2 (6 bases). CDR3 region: CASSVAGVTNEQFF. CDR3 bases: TGTGCCAGCAGCGTAGCGGGAGTGACCAATGAGCAGTTCTTC.